This record covers a single TCR beta chain. The sample originates from a study of T cell responses to AZD1222 COVID-19 vaccine. The assay was immunoSEQ multiplex PCR, and TCRdb's table has in-frame clones only and misses some. The sample contains about 110,000 clones, around 90% of which appear only once. The starting material was peripheral blood, obtained on day 0 of MenACWY control vaccination. The source of this sequence is an adult in good health.

The CDR3 DNA reads as TGTGCCAGCAGCTCCGGGACCGCTTCTGGGGCCAACGTCCTGACTTTC. It yields the protein CASSSGTASGANVLTF. The rearrangement uses TRBV28 and TRBJ2-6; D may correspond to TRBD1 or TRBD2 (5 bases each). There are 16 residues in the CDR3. The germline V gene has CDR1 MDHEN and CDR2 SYDVKM. V shed 6 bases and J shed 1 base, with 13 bases lying between them.